The 2 T cell receptor beta chains in this list originate from one sample, sequenced in a study of tumor and adjacent non-tumor tissue in lung cancer. The template was RNA from unsorted bulk tissue. The library came from three nested PCR rounds adapted from ARM-PCR protocols. TCRdb called the multiplex PCR reads again in MiXCR, with one record for every CDR3 protein. The sample consists of 60,000 to 90,000 distinct CDR3 sequences, roughly 80% of them appearing once. Source material: lung tumor tissue. These receptors came from a woman in her 50s with non-small cell lung cancer.

In its sample, this clonotype was seen a few times. This could be a read error, since a much larger clone is one nucleotide away. This rearrangement joins TRBV6-1 to TRBJ2-7, with 7 nucleotides matching TRBD2. Germline V gene data show CDR1 as MNHNS and CDR2 as SASEGT. The CDR3 totals 15 residues. The V gene end was trimmed by 3 bases and the J gene end by 3 bases; junction bases not matched to a gene: 8. DNA of the CDR3: TGTGCCAGCAGTGACGGCGGGACTACCATCTACGAGCAGTACTTC. Its translation: CASSDGGTTIYEQYF.

In regard to this clonotype: The missing conserved phenylalanine or tryptophan at the end of this CDR3 makes a read error likely. This chain uses TRBV20-1 with TRBJ1-3; TRBD1 might be the D (5 bases). The CDR3 contains 14 residues. Trimming removed 1 base from V and 4 bases from J, with 11 bases in between. Germline V gene lookup returns CDR1 DFQATT and CDR2 SNEGSKA (reference sequence). CDR3 bases: TGCAGTGCTAGAGCTCCAGGGAGAGGAAACACCATATATTAT. This sequence encodes CSARAPGRGNTIYY.